These T cell receptor beta chains were read from a single sample in a study of T cell clusters in autoimmune cytopenias. From the multiplex PCR reads, TCRdb lists one entry per CDR3 protein and no DNA. The listing records 5,500 to 7,500 distinct CDR3 sequences. Sequenced material: peripheral blood. The receptor source for this set is a human donor with an autoimmune cytopenia or autoimmune hepatitis (not recorded which). Each CDR3 is given with its conserved first and last residue. Size values are once, few and many counts, or a class for expanded clones, and some rows have none.

J gene | clone size | V gene | CDR3 length | CDR3 protein
TRBJ1-1 | medium-sized | TRBV29-1 | 14 | CSVAGHSTNTEAFF
TRBJ2-3 | medium-sized | TRBV30 | 16 | CAWSEGTSGRTDTQYF
TRBJ2-2 | - | TRBV4-2 | 14 | CASSQERGYPELFF
TRBJ2-1 | medium-sized | TRBV12-3/TRBV12-4 | 13 | CASSTGSYNEQFF
TRBJ2-7 | - | TRBV6-5 | 14 | CASTRTEGSYEQYF
TRBJ2-3 | - | TRBV7-9 | 15 | CASSPWTGILDTQYF
TRBJ1-3 | medium-sized | TRBV5-6 | 15 | CASSLGDRNGNTIYF
TRBJ2-3 | - | TRBV20-1 | 15 | CSAPDYALSTDTQYF
TRBJ2-7 | medium-sized | TRBV6-5 | 15 | CASSRGTSVSYEQYF
TRBJ1-1 | - | TRBV5-6 | 16 | CASSRTARQSGTEAFF
TRBJ1-1 | medium-sized | TRBV5-5 | 13 | CASGQGWNTEAFF
TRBJ2-7 | medium-sized | TRBV27 | 12 | CASSPGGYEQYF
TRBJ2-7 | medium-sized | TRBV5-5 | 14 | CASSFTGPMYEQYF
TRBJ1-2 | - | TRBV24-1 | 13 | CATGGERNYGYTF
TRBJ1-2 | medium-sized | TRBV6-5 | 13 | CASRLGHAHGYTF
TRBJ1-6 | - | TRBV20-1 | 16 | CSARGLQVNYNSPLHF
TRBJ2-2 | - | TRBV12-3/TRBV12-4 | 15 | CASSPGTQNTGELFF
TRBJ2-6 | - | TRBV5-1 | 16 | CASSLGQGAGANVLTF
TRBJ2-1 | - | TRBV12-3/TRBV12-4 | 17 | CASSLLKSGGFQNEQFF
TRBJ1-6 | - | TRBV19 | 15 | CASSISGRAHSPLHF
TRBJ2-5 | medium-sized | TRBV19 | 13 | CASSGLITGTQYF
TRBJ2-3 | - | TRBV11-2 | 14 | CASSSLAYTDTQYF
TRBJ2-3 | medium-sized | TRBV19 | 17 | CASSIAYTRGGTDTQYF
TRBJ2-7 | - | TRBV11-1 | 15 | CASSAPRQGSGEQYF
TRBJ2-5 | medium-sized | TRBV6-1 | 16 | CASSEVVGAWGETQYF
TRBJ1-3 | medium-sized | TRBV12-3/TRBV12-4 | 15 | CASSLAGETVKSIYF
TRBJ1-3 | medium-sized | TRBV19 | 15 | CASSATVSSGNTIYF
TRBJ2-1 | medium-sized | TRBV19 | 15 | CASSVTSGSFSEQFF
TRBJ2-7 | medium-sized | TRBV5-4 | 16 | CASSLLGTGVWGEQYF